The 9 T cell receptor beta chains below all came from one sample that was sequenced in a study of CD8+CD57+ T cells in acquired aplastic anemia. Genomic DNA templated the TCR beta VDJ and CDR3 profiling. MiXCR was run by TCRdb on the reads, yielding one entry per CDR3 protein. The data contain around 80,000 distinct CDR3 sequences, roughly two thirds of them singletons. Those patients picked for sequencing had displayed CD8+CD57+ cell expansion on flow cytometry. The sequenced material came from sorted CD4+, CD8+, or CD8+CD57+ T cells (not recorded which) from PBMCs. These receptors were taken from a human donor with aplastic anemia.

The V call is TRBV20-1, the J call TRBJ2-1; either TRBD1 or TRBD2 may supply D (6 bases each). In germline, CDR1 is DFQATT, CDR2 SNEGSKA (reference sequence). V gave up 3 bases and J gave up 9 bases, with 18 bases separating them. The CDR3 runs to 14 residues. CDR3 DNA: TGCAGTGCTAGTGGAGAGGGGGGACCACCTGAGCAGTTCTTC. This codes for CSASGEGGPPEQFF.

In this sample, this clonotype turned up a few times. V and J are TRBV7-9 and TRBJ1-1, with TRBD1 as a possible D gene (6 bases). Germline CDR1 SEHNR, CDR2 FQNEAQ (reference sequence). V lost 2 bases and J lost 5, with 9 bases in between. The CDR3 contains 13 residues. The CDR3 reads CASSLTGHTEAFF. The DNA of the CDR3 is TGTGCCAGCAGCTTAACAGGGCATACTGAAGCTTTCTTT.

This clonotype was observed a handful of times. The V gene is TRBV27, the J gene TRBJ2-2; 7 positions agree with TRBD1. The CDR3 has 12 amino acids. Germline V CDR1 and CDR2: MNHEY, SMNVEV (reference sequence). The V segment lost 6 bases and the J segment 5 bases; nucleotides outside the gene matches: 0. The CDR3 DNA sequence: TGTGCCAGCAGACAGGGGACCGGGGAGCTGTTTTTT. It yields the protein CASRQGTGELFF.

The CDR3 spells CATSDGSRGAGETQYF. CDR3 sequence (DNA): TGTGCCACCAGTGATGGGTCTCGGGGCGCTGGAGAGACCCAGTACTTC. This chain uses TRBV24-1 with TRBJ2-5, with D perhaps given as TRBD1 or TRBD2 (5 bases each). This CDR3 comprises 16 residues. Per germline, CDR1 KGHDR and CDR2 SFDVKD. V was trimmed by 3 bases and J by 4 bases, leaving 17 bases between them.

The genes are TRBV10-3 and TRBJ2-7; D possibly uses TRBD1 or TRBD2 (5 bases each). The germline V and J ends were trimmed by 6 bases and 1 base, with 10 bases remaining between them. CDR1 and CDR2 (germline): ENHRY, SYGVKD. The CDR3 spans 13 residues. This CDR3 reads CAIRWDGSYEQYF. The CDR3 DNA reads TGTGCCATCAGGTGGGACGGTTCCTACGAGCAGTACTTC.

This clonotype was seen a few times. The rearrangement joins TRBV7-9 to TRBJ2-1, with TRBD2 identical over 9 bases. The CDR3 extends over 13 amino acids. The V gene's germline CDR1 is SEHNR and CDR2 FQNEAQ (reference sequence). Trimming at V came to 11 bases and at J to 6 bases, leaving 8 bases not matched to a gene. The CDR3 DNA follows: TGTGCCCGTGCTAGCGGGGAACTCAATGAGCAGTTCTTC. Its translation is CARASGELNEQFF.

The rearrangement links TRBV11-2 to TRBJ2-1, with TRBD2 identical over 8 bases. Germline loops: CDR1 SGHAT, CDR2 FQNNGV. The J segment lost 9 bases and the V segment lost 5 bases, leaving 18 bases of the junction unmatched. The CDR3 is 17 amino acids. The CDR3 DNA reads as TGTGCCAGCAGCCGCGATCGATGGGGGCGGGAGGTCGGTGAGCAGTTCTTC. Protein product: CASSRDRWGREVGEQFF.

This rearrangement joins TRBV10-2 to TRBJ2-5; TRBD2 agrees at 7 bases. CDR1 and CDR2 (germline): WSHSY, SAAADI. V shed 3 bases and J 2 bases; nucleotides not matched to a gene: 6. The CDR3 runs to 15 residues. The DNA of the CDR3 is TGCGCCAGCAGTGACAGGGCGGGAGCACAAGAGACCCAGTACTTC. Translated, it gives CASSDRAGAQETQYF.

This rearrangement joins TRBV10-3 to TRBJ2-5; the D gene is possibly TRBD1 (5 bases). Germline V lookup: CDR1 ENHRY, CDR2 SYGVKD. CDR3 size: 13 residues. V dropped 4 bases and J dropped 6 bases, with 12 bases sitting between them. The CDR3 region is CAISVGVVKTQYF. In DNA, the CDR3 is TGTGCCATCAGTGTAGGGGTGGTCAAGACCCAGTACTTC.